The 22 T cell receptor beta chains below all came from one sample that was sequenced in a study of blood T cell repertoires in COVID-19. Profiling relied on immunoSEQ multiplex PCR, and the TCRdb table lists in-frame clones only, not all of them. The profile shows 35,000 or so clones, almost 90% of them singletons. Sequencing used peripheral blood. The receptors come from a human donor in a cohort sampled during active COVID-19.

This chain links TRBV5-5 with TRBJ2-5; 7 nucleotides match TRBD2. The CDR3 spans 15 residues. V trimming: 4 bases; J trimming: 1 base; junction bases outside the gene matches: 7. Germline CDR1 and CDR2: SGHKS and YYEKEE (reference sequence). This CDR3 reads CASSPSSGVQETQYF. The CDR3 coding sequence is TGTGCCAGCAGCCCCTCCAGCGGGGTCCAAGAGACCCAGTACTTC.

J is TRBJ2-7 and V is TRBV6-6; 11 bases map to TRBD2. This CDR3 is built from 15 residues. Germline V CDR1 and CDR2: MNHNY, SVGAGI (reference sequence). V was clipped by 6 bases and J by 8 bases; unmatched bases: 12. DNA of the CDR3: TGTGCCAGCAGCTCCTTAGCGGGAGGGGGCTCCAAGCAGTACTTC. Protein sequence: CASSSLAGGGSKQYF.

This chain uses TRBV18 with TRBJ2-5; no firm D call. Germline CDR1 is KGHSH and CDR2 is LQKENI. V lost 2 bases and J 1 base, leaving 5 bases between the germline ends. The CDR3 covers 13 residues. CDR3 sequence (DNA): TGTGCCAGCTCACCAAATCTCCAAGAGACCCAGTACTTC. Its protein product is CASSPNLQETQYF. The entire variable domain, with the rest obtained from reference TRBV18 and TRBJ2-5, is as follows: NAGVMQNPRHLVRRRGQEARLRCSPMKGHSHVYWYRQLPEEGLKFMVYLQKENIIDESGMPKERFSAEFPKEGPSILRIQQVVRGDSAAYFCASSPNLQETQYFGPGTRLLVL.

The chain is built from TRBV27 and TRBJ2-7; TRBD2 might be the D (6 bases). CDR3 size: 12 residues. The germline gives CDR1 MNHEY, CDR2 SMNVEV (reference sequence). V dropped 6 bases and J dropped 3 bases, with 9 bases sitting between them. The CDR3 loop reads CASRSSGYEQYF. In DNA form, the CDR3 reads TGTGCCAGCAGGAGTAGCGGCTACGAGCAGTACTTC.

The chain has TRBV2 and TRBJ1-2; TRBD1 agrees at 8 bases. The germline gives CDR1 SNHLY, CDR2 FYNNEI. This CDR3 contains 16 residues. V was pared by 0 bases and J by 4 bases, with 7 bases of the junction left unmatched. The CDR3 reads CASSEAGAGGGYGYTF. CDR3 coding DNA: TGTGCCAGCAGTGAAGCGGGGGCAGGGGGCGGCTATGGCTACACCTTC.

The chain recombines TRBV7-6 with TRBJ1-6; the match to TRBD1 covers 7 bases. Germline V gene data show CDR1 as SGHVS and CDR2 as FNYEAQ. The CDR3 totals 14 residues. V trimming: 6 bases; J trimming: 5 bases; junction bases outside the gene matches: 4. This chain's CDR3 is CASRLGQNNSPLHF. The CDR3 region has the DNA TGTGCCAGCAGGCTGGGACAGAATAATTCACCCCTCCACTTT. The whole variable domain, remainder taken from reference TRBV7-6 and TRBJ1-6, is GAGVSQSPRYKVTKRGQDVALRCDPISGHVSLYWYRQALGQGPEFLTYFNYEAQQDKSGLPNDRFSAERPEGSISTLTIQRTEQRDSAMYRCASRLGQNNSPLHFGNGTRLTVT.

V and J are TRBV5-1 and TRBJ2-7; TRBD2 matches 13 bases. Per the germline V gene, CDR1 is SGHRS and CDR2 is YFSETQ. Losses at the gene ends were 4 bases for V and 5 bases for J; bases not matched to a gene: 3. The CDR3 consists of 14 residues. The CDR3 region is CASSTGLAGNEQYF. CDR3 bases: TGCGCCAGCAGCACGGGACTAGCGGGGAACGAGCAGTACTTC.

The chain couples TRBV19 to TRBJ2-1, with unresolved D. V was pared by 3 bases and J by 8 bases, with 14 bases between. The CDR3 loop spans 14 amino acids. The V gene's germline CDR1 is LNHDA and CDR2 SQIVND (reference sequence). As DNA, the CDR3 is TGTGCCAGTAGTATCGACACCGCTGTTGATGAGCAGTTCTTC. This gives the protein CASSIDTAVDEQFF.

This chain joins TRBV7-2 and TRBJ2-7; 9 positions agree with TRBD1. This CDR3 comprises 14 residues. CDR1 SGHTA and CDR2 FQGNSA come from the germline V gene. V gave up 5 bases and J gave up 5 bases; unmatched junction bases: 7. The CDR3 nucleotides read TGTGCCAGCAGCCCGACAGGGGGGGTGGACGAGCAGTACTTC. It encodes CASSPTGGVDEQYF.

This chain joins TRBV27 and TRBJ2-5, with TRBD1 identical over 8 bases. CDR3 length: 14 amino acids. Per the germline V gene, CDR1 is MNHEY and CDR2 is SMNVEV (reference sequence). J was trimmed by 9 bases and V by 5 bases; bases with no gene match: 11. This CDR3 reads CASSRGQGLRAQYF. The CDR3 DNA reads as TGTGCCAGCAGTCGTGGACAGGGCCTTAGAGCCCAGTACTTC.

The V and J genes are TRBV1 and TRBJ1-2; no check of the table's D call, TRBD1, against the DNA was made. TRBV1 is described as a pseudogene. The CDR3 sequence is 18 residues long. The CDR3: CTSSPLTLDRGLDYGYTF. In nucleotides, the CDR3 is TGCACCAGCAGCCCACTTACTCTCGACAGGGGGCTGGACTATGGCTACACCTTC.

This clone is categorized as medium-sized. Germline is not matched at one junction end, which may reflect a read error. This rearrangement joins TRBV7-9 to TRBJ1-1; 11 nucleotides agree with TRBD1. The CDR3 loop spans 12 amino acids. In germline, CDR1 is SEHNR, CDR2 FQNEAQ (reference sequence). The CDR3 coding sequence is TGTGCCAGCAGCTTAGGGACAGGGGGCCAGGTCTTT. Encoded protein: CASSLGTGGQVF. The whole variable domain, remainder taken from reference TRBV7-9 and TRBJ1-1, is DTGVSQNPRHKITKRGQNVTFRCDPISEHNRLYWYRQTLGQGPEFLTYFQNEAQLEKSRLLSDRFSAERPKGSFSTLEIQRTEQGDSAMYLCASSLGTGGQVFGQGTRLTVV.

The rearrangement uses TRBV4-1 and TRBJ2-7, with 7 bases that match TRBD1. V shed 3 bases and J 4 bases; nucleotides not matched to a gene: 12. Germline V CDR1 and CDR2: MGHRA, YSYEKL. CDR3 length equals 16 residues. The CDR3 sequence is CASSQAPTGAGYEQYF. For the CDR3, the DNA is TGCGCCAGCAGCCAGGCCCCCACAGGGGCGGGTTACGAGCAGTACTTC.

The V gene is TRBV7-9, the J gene TRBJ2-5; D is possibly TRBD1 (7 bases). V lost 0 bases, J lost 5 bases, and 13 bases lay in between. Germline V CDR1 and CDR2: SEHNR, FQNEAQ (reference sequence). The CDR3 sequence is 15 residues long. CDR3 bases: TGTGCCAGCAGCTTAGCGGAGGGGGCGACGGAGACCCAGTACTTC. As protein: CASSLAEGATETQYF.

The rearrangement joins TRBV2 to TRBJ1-4, with D maybe TRBD1 (5 bases). CDR3 size: 15 residues. Trimming cost V 3 bases and J 5 bases, with 13 bases left between them. Germline values: CDR1 SNHLY, CDR2 FYNNEI. This chain's CDR3 is CASSDVAGPNEKLFF. DNA for the CDR3: TGTGCCAGCAGTGATGTTGCAGGGCCGAATGAAAAACTGTTTTTT.

The chain employs TRBV10-2 and TRBJ2-1; 9 bases line up with TRBD2. The CDR3 has 16 residues. Germline V lookup: CDR1 WSHSY, CDR2 SAAADI. V was pared by 6 bases and J by 1 base, with 7 bases of the junction left unmatched. The CDR3 sequence: CASSVSGGFSYNEQFF. The DNA for the CDR3 is TGCGCCAGCAGCGTTAGCGGGGGCTTTTCCTACAATGAGCAGTTCTTC.

The chain employs TRBV19 and TRBJ2-7; TRBD1 matches 10 bases. The V gene end was trimmed by 5 bases and the J gene end by 7 bases; junction bases not matched to a gene: 8. CDR1 and CDR2 from the germline V gene are LNHDA and SQIVND (reference sequence). CDR3 size: 14 residues. The chain's CDR3 is CASSPGTGVLEQYF. DNA for the CDR3: TGTGCCAGTAGTCCCGGGACAGGGGTTTTAGAGCAGTACTTC.

This chain links TRBV5-1 with TRBJ2-5; tentatively, D is TRBD2 (5 bases). This CDR3 has 14 residues. The germline V gene encodes CDR1 SGHRS and CDR2 YFSETQ. V gave up 2 bases and J gave up 1 base, with 9 bases separating them. The CDR3 bases are TGCGCCAGCAGCTTCTCGGGGTCCCAAGAGACCCAGTACTTC. Translating it yields CASSFSGSQETQYF.

The V and J genes are TRBV11-2 and TRBJ2-7, with 8 bases lining up with TRBD2. Germline CDR1 reads SGHAT; CDR2 reads FQNNGV. V trimming: 3 bases; J trimming: 4 bases; junction bases outside the gene matches: 14. The CDR3 totals 17 residues. In DNA, the CDR3 is TGTGCCAGCAGCTTGCCCCCCTTAAGCGGGAGTAAGTACGAGCAGTACTTC. Its protein product is CASSLPPLSGSKYEQYF.

This clone has just a few counts. The chain is built from TRBV7-8 and TRBJ2-6, with no clear D. Germline V CDR1 and CDR2: SGHVS, FQNEAQ. The CDR3 is made up of 15 amino acids. The V end was cut by 6 bases, the J end by 0 bases, with 9 bases between. CDR3 loop: CASRPGVSGANVLTF. CDR3 DNA: TGTGCCAGCAGACCCGGAGTCTCTGGGGCCAACGTCCTGACTTTC.

The J gene is TRBJ2-7, the V gene TRBV5-1, with a tentative D call TRBD1 (6 bases). The V gene's germline CDR1 is SGHRS and CDR2 YFSETQ. The CDR3 is 17 amino acids. The V and J ends lost 2 bases and 5 bases respectively, with 23 bases between them. The CDR3: CASSLTSWVKGVDEQYF. Written as DNA, the CDR3 is TGCGCCAGCAGCTTAACGTCGTGGGTTAAGGGGGTAGACGAGCAGTACTTC.

V is TRBV7-8 and J is TRBJ1-1; 7 nucleotides agree with TRBD1. V shed 1 base and J 1 base; nucleotides not matched to a gene: 0. The CDR3 covers 14 residues. The V gene's germline CDR1 is SGHVS and CDR2 FQNEAQ. The CDR3, as DNA: TGTGCCAGCAGCTTAGGGACAGGGAACACTGAAGCTTTCTTT. Protein: CASSLGTGNTEAFF.